This T cell receptor beta chain was identified during a study of blood T cell repertoires in COVID-19. Study at large: Specimens from acute and convalescent COVID-19 originated in the United States, Italy and Spain. In each case, the material was cDNA or gDNA derived from T cells, B-cell-depleted T cells, or PBMCs.

Looked up from germline, CDR1 is KGHSH and CDR2 is LQKENI. V lost 2 bases to trimming and J lost 4 bases; unmatched junction nucleotides: 4. The CDR3 runs to 14 residues. As originally analysed: By means of reference gene primer amplification, nucleated cell counts were estimated. The method was immunoSEQ multiplex PCR; TCRdb's version includes in-frame clones alone and lacks a portion of them. The V and J calls and clone size come from that table; D and trimming were worked out from the DNA. The data contain roughly 160,000 clones, 90% of them singletons. This chain connects TRBV18 to TRBJ1-2, with TRBD1 matching 7 bases. The source is a man aged 50 to 59 with acute or convalescent COVID-19. Sequencing was carried out using peripheral blood. This CDR3 reads CASSPYGTAYGYTF. CDR3 coding DNA: TGTGCCAGCTCACCATACGGGACAGCCTATGGCTACACCTTC.